The present T cell receptor beta chain was sequenced within a study of cytomegalovirus exposure and HLA in healthy donors. Across the study: Early release data held some 79 million unique TCRs from HLA-typed donors.

The V segment lost 6 bases and the J segment 6 bases; nucleotides outside the gene matches: 8. The CDR3 runs to 15 residues. Germline V gene sequence: CDR1 MNHEY, CDR2 SVGAGI. About this clone itself: What it binds is not known.

It was healthy bone marrow donors who served as donors. Primers included in the PCR were 60 Vbeta and 13 Jbeta primers. The repertoire was sequenced with immunoSEQ multiplex PCR; TCRdb's copy has only in-frame clones and lacks some. The table records approximately 220,000 clones, around 80% of them present only once. Whole-study findings and limits: Reports indicated that the classifier achieved high specificity and sensitivity in diagnosing cytomegalovirus status. DRB1 showed the most TCR associations and HLA-C the fewest in a later analysis, as rates varied by HLA locus.

The chain carries TRBV6-5 and TRBJ1-4, with TRBD1 matching 9 bases. The sample taken for sequencing was PBMCs. This TCR was sampled from a man aged 35 to 55 in good health and CMV-seropositive. The CDR3 loop is CASRATGGADEKLFF. The CDR3 coding sequence is TGTGCCAGCAGAGCCACAGGGGGCGCGGATGAAAAACTGTTTTTT.